Below, one T cell receptor beta chain is given with its context. This clonotype showed up many times. Its target antigen remains unknown. There are no base qualities to consult, and no much larger clone falls within one base. Library method: multiplex PCR. Sequencer: Illumina HiSeq 4000. iRepertoire HTBI primers and Arm-PCR amplification of CDR3 regions were used to construct TCR beta libraries. PCR products were gel purified before sequencing. The study's own analysis went as follows. Gene usage analysis of CDR3 amino acid clonotypes used the approximately 62 TRBV and some 13 TRBJ segments found across samples. COPE and FqMerger were used to merge the filtered high-quality paired reads into contigs. Contigs were aligned with BLAST to IMGT TRBV, TRBD and TRBJ reference genes, and CDR3 was defined per IMGT. Any clonotype with a frequency above 0.1% was classified as a highly expanded clone. Repertoire diversity was measured by Shannon entropy, and V-J evenness by the Gini coefficient. A clonotype was considered public if more than one individual shared it. TCRdb reprocessing: public reads trimmed at Q25 with fastp, clones called with MiXCR, in-frame beta chains kept. CDR3 protein sequences are deduplicated, and each keeps its most common genes and DNA. TCRdb assigned the V and J calls; the authors' analysis was not used. The sample table contains some 280,000 distinct CDR3 sequences; only one count was recorded for around 23% of them. The ten most abundant clones make up 45% to 70% of the sample.

This sample was taken from a study of regulatory T cells in long-lasting Graves disease (dated by TCRdb to about 2021). Notes on the research overall: Persistent Graves' disease meant more than 5 years of antithyroid drug treatment with TSH receptor autoantibodies that stayed positive. This study used TCR sequencing and RNA sequencing of peripheral blood to compare persistent Graves' disease patients against newly diagnosed Graves' disease patients. The study was conducted in China and was registered as a clinical trial. A total of 33 samples underwent TCR sequencing, from about 13 patients with persistent Graves' disease and some 20 patients with newly diagnosed Graves' disease. In the clinical cohort, patients with persistent Graves' disease had used antithyroid drugs for an average of roughly 10 years.

Overall study outcomes, separate from this receptor: Only the TCR beta chain was sequenced and analyzed. Patients with persistent disease shared more public clonotypes (fewer than 3,000) than newly diagnosed patients did (966). As a limitation, the authors acknowledged that the small sample size may reduce accuracy. Preferential use of TRBV28, TRBJ1-2 and TRBJ2-5 was observed in persistent disease, whereas TRBV20-1 and TRBJ2-1 were favored in newly diagnosed disease. Persistent Graves' disease patients showed lower TCR Shannon entropy and fewer highly expanded clones than newly diagnosed patients, suggesting clonal expansion. The study examined only peripheral blood because the primary lesion, thyroid tissue, could not be accessed.

The label giving this sample's time point can be read as: persistent/refractory GD, antithyroid drugs over 5 years with positive TRAb. RNA was extracted from PBMCs in TRIzol for both TCR sequencing and RNA sequencing. The diagnosis of Graves' disease was made according to American Thyroid Association guidelines. Patients for the study were recruited at an endocrinology department in Xi'an, China. Each patient gave approximately 10 milliliters of peripheral blood, collected in an EDTA anticoagulant tube. Ficoll Paque Plus density gradient separation was used to isolate PBMCs, and no further T cell sorting was performed. An Agilent 2100 Bioanalyzer and agarose gel were used to assess RNA quality, and a NanoDrop 2000 was used to measure RNA concentration. The CDR3 sequence holds 13 residues, the cysteine and phenylalanine included. Only the CDR3 portion is preserved as DNA: 39 bases, with reading frame beginning at the first base. According to the germline V gene, CDR1 reads MDHEN and CDR2 reads SYDVKM. V has 8 bases trimmed and J has 7 bases trimmed; junction bases matching no gene number 8.

The sequence derives from a female donor with Graves disease. The source was peripheral blood mononuclear cells (PBMCs), collected when the disease was refractory, from a patient treated with antithyroid drugs. The rearrangement joined TRBV28 to TRBJ2-5; TRBD2 lines up with 9 middle nucleotides. This receptor has the CDR3 CASLAGREGTQYF. At the DNA level, the sequence is TGTGCCAGCCTAGCGGGACGGGAGGGGACCCAGTACTTC.